The source of this TCR beta chain is a study of response to subunit inactivated influenza vaccine. Germline CDR1 and CDR2: SGHTA and FQGNSA. This CDR3 has 14 residues. V lost 5 bases to trimming and J lost 5 bases, with 13 bases between them. TCRdb used MiXCR to reprocess the RT-PCR reads, holding one entry per CDR3 protein. The repertoire has hundreds of thousands of distinct CDR3 sequences, about 18% of them found once; the top ten carry 11%. Specimen: PBMCs from blood, collected about 5 days after vaccination. This receptor was taken from a man aged 50 to 59 who received an inactivated influenza vaccine. V is TRBV7-2 and J is TRBJ2-1; D ambiguous. The CDR3 loop reads CASSQQWYDNEQFF. The CDR3 nucleotides are TGTGCCAGCAGCCAACAGTGGTACGACAATGAGCAGTTCTTC.